The source of this T cell receptor beta chain is a study of T cell changes during pregnancy in multiple sclerosis (dated by TCRdb to 2018 to 2020). Describing the broader study: Changes in the T cell repertoire over the course of pregnancy were examined in this study in women with multiple sclerosis.

From its cysteine to its phenylalanine, the CDR3 spans 15 amino acids. Only CDR3 DNA is held: 45 bases, read in frame from base 1. According to the germline V gene, CDR1 reads SGHVS and CDR2 reads FQNEAQ. Trimming removed 6 bases from V and 4 bases from J, leaving 18 bases between the germline ends. Receptor amplification or capture employed the immunoSEQ multiplex PCR assay. TCRdb limited this immuneACCESS table to in-frame rearrangements with V and J called. A share of clones is missing; checked studies link under half to unresolved V genes, and the rest is unexplained. The sample table contains fewer than 80,000 clones; only one count was recorded for over 75% of them. The ten top clones hold roughly 0.3% of the sample. As for this clone: There is no known antigen for this receptor. Nothing much larger sits one base from this clone, and base qualities are not available.

The chain links TRBV7-8 with TRBJ2-5; the D gene is unclear. The TCR originated in a female donor in good health, enrolled as a control in a pregnancy study. Sequences were derived from CD4+ T cells from peripheral blood mononuclear cells, sampled in the third trimester of pregnancy. For the CDR3, the sequence is CASRINAQTGETQYF. The nucleotide sequence reads TGTGCCAGCAGAATAAACGCCCAAACGGGAGAGACCCAGTACTTC.